Listed below are T cell receptor beta chains from one sample, sequenced in a study of identical twins. From the 5' RACE reads, TCRdb called clonotypes with MiXCR, one entry per CDR3 protein. The sample has about 810,000 distinct CDR3 sequences; over 9% are singletons. These data also featured in a second study, about yellow fever vaccine responses in identical twins.

Sample: PBMCs. These receptors were collected from a woman aged 18-29 years in good health. The CDR3 runs from the conserved cysteine through the conserved F or W. Fields, in order: clone size, V gene, J gene, D gene, CDR3 protein, CDR3 DNA. The D gene is left open where the match is weak. Size is omitted from some rows. Given values are once, few, many or a class for expanded clones.

few	TRBV20-1	TRBJ2-3	.	CSAGWSVSDTQYF	TGCAGTGCCGGGTGGTCTGTGTCTGATACGCAGTATTTT
.	TRBV9	TRBJ2-1	TRBD1	CASSGRTGAGNEQFF	TGTGCCAGCAGCGGTAGGACAGGGGCGGGCAATGAGCAGTTCTTC
few	TRBV24-1	TRBJ2-1	.	CATSDRQYNEQFF	TGTGCCACCAGTGACCGACAGTACAATGAGCAGTTCTTC
many	TRBV12-3/TRBV12-4	TRBJ2-3	TRBD2	CASSKAGGPGDTQYF	TGTGCCAGCAGTAAAGCGGGAGGGCCTGGAGATACGCAGTATTTT
.	TRBV7-2	TRBJ2-3	.	CASSSESTDTQYF	TGTGCCAGCAGCTCCGAGTCTACAGATACGCAGTATTTT
few	TRBV29-1	TRBJ2-7	TRBD2	CSVEGGGTSGSVYEQYF	TGCAGCGTTGAAGGGGGGGGGACTAGCGGGAGTGTGTACGAGCAGTACTTC
.	TRBV7-2	TRBJ2-1	.	CASSLALQSSYNEQFF	TGTGCCAGCAGCTTAGCCCTTCAAAGCTCCTACAATGAGCAGTTCTTC
.	TRBV13	TRBJ1-2	.	CASSLQGRANYGYTF	TGTGCCAGCAGCTTACAGGGCAGAGCTAACTATGGCTACACCTTC
few	TRBV12-3/TRBV12-4	TRBJ2-5	TRBD1	CASSFSGGPGETQYF	TGTGCCAGCAGTTTTTCAGGGGGCCCGGGTGAGACCCAGTACTTC
few	TRBV5-1	TRBJ2-1	.	CASSLFRDNEQFF	TGCGCCAGCAGCTTGTTCAGGGACAATGAGCAGTTCTTC
few	TRBV12-3/TRBV12-4	TRBJ1-4	.	CASSLRESNEKLFF	TGTGCCAGCAGTTTACGAGAGAGTAATGAAAAACTGTTTTTT
.	TRBV11-2	TRBJ2-1	.	CASSATGTLYNEQFF	TGTGCCAGCAGCGCGACAGGGACTTTGTACAATGAGCAGTTCTTC
.	TRBV10-3	TRBJ2-7	.	CAISAGFGDEQYF	TGTGCCATCAGTGCGGGGTTCGGGGACGAGCAGTACTTC
.	TRBV29-1	TRBJ2-3	.	CSVVWITQYF	TGCAGCGTTGTATGGATTACGCAGTATTTT
.	TRBV6-5	TRBJ2-3	TRBD1	CASSYDRARTDTQYF	TGTGCCAGCAGTTACGACAGGGCCAGGACAGATACGCAGTATTTT
.	TRBV12-3/TRBV12-4	TRBJ2-3	.	CASSLYLGAADTQYF	TGTGCCAGCAGTTTATATTTGGGGGCAGCAGATACGCAGTATTTT
few	TRBV6-1	TRBJ1-4	TRBD1	CASSPDRGTEKLFF	TGTGCCAGCAGTCCGGACAGGGGGACGGAAAAACTGTTTTTT
.	TRBV12-3/TRBV12-4	TRBJ2-5	TRBD2	CASSPLRLAGGETQYF	TGTGCCAGCAGTCCCCTCCGACTAGCGGGAGGCGAGACCCAGTACTTC
many	TRBV20-1	TRBJ1-5	.	CSAPSDSSNQPQHF	TGCAGTGCACCTAGTGACAGTAGCAATCAGCCCCAGCATTTT
few	TRBV20-1	TRBJ2-3	TRBD1	CSARSTGGKGTQYF	TGCAGTGCTAGATCGACAGGGGGCAAGGGTACGCAGTATTTT
.	TRBV19	TRBJ2-1	.	CASMERANNEQFF	TGTGCCAGTATGGAGCGGGCCAACAATGAGCAGTTCTTC
few	TRBV20-1	TRBJ2-2	TRBD2	CSASLSGGTGELFF	TGCAGTGCTAGTCTCTCCGGGGGGACCGGGGAGCTGTTTTTT
.	TRBV5-5	TRBJ2-3	.	CASSLQQTNTDTQYF	TGTGCCAGCAGCTTACAGCAAACGAACACAGATACGCAGTATTTT
few	TRBV14	TRBJ2-2	.	CASSSNRVGELFF	TGTGCCAGCAGCTCGAACAGGGTCGGGGAGCTGTTTTTT
few	TRBV6-1	TRBJ2-5	TRBD1	CASSPDREWETQYF	TGTGCCAGCAGTCCGGACAGGGAGTGGGAGACCCAGTACTTC
.	TRBV29-1	TRBJ2-1	.	CSVVPLKGDWGQSSYNEQFF	TGCAGCGTTGTCCCCCTGAAGGGAGATTGGGGTCAAAGCTCCTACAATGAGCAGTTCTTC
few	TRBV7-9	TRBJ2-1	.	CASSRDQAWNEQFF	TGTGCCAGCAGCCGGGACCAGGCGTGGAATGAGCAGTTCTTC
.	TRBV4-2	TRBJ2-2	TRBD2	CASSPRLAGGSGELFF	TGTGCCAGCAGCCCCAGACTAGCGGGGGGTTCCGGGGAGCTGTTTTTT
.	TRBV15	TRBJ2-1	TRBD1	CATSRGGTGAQEQFF	TGTGCCACCAGCAGAGGAGGGACAGGGGCACAGGAGCAGTTCTTC
many	TRBV12-3/TRBV12-4	TRBJ1-1	.	CASTSGTEAFF	TGTGCCAGCACTTCAGGGACTGAAGCTTTCTTT
.	TRBV24-1	TRBJ2-1	TRBD2	CATSDVTSGGYNEQFF	TGTGCCACCAGTGACGTGACTAGCGGGGGGTACAATGAGCAGTTCTTC
.	TRBV15	TRBJ2-2	TRBD2	CATSRDPGGVNTGELFF	TGTGCCACCAGCAGAGATCCCGGGGGGGTGAACACCGGGGAGCTGTTTTTT
.	TRBV2	TRBJ1-4	.	CASSEISRGSNEKLFF	TGTGCCAGCAGTGAAATCTCAAGGGGGTCCAATGAAAAACTGTTTTTT
.	TRBV10-3	TRBJ1-1	.	CAIRPTSGAMNTEAFF	TGTGCCATCAGGCCGACGAGTGGGGCCATGAACACTGAAGCTTTCTTT
few	TRBV27	TRBJ1-6	.	CASSLGFSRSSYNSPLHF	TGTGCCAGCAGTTTGGGGTTCTCGAGGAGCTCCTATAATTCACCCCTCCACTTT
many	TRBV7-6	TRBJ1-1	.	CASSSRDGNTEAFF	TGTGCCAGCAGCTCTAGGGACGGGAACACTGAAGCTTTCTTT
few	TRBV7-9	TRBJ1-1	.	CASSLGSGAEAFF	TGTGCCAGCAGCTTAGGGTCAGGGGCTGAAGCTTTCTTT
.	TRBV7-2	TRBJ2-1	.	CASSRVLAYNEQFF	TGTGCCAGCAGTCGAGTTTTGGCCTACAATGAGCAGTTCTTC
few	TRBV6-2/TRBV6-3	TRBJ2-3	.	CASSLRLHTDTQYF	TGTGCCAGCAGTTTGAGACTACACACAGATACGCAGTATTTT
.	TRBV4-1	TRBJ2-1	.	CASSQEPQVPQWVSYNEQFF	TGCGCCAGCAGCCAAGAACCCCAGGTTCCCCAGTGGGTCTCCTACAATGAGCAGTTCTTC
few	TRBV5-1	TRBJ2-2	.	CASSYDSNTGELFF	TGCGCCAGCAGCTACGACAGTAACACCGGGGAGCTGTTTTTT
many	TRBV10-3	TRBJ2-1	.	CAIGGTANNEQFF	TGTGCCATCGGCGGGACAGCCAACAATGAGCAGTTCTTC
.	TRBV28	TRBJ1-5	.	CASSLNLGGNQPQHF	TGTGCCAGCAGTTTAAACTTGGGGGGCAATCAGCCCCAGCATTTT